This T cell receptor beta chain was sequenced during a study of patients and donors after allogeneic stem cell transplantation. TCRdb fed the RT-PCR reads into MiXCR, producing one record per CDR3 protein. The sample yields around 150,000 distinct CDR3 sequences, over 35% seen once. Deletions cut 0 bases from V and 3 bases from J, with 12 bases between. Germline V gene lookup returns CDR1 LGHDT and CDR2 YNNKEL (reference sequence). The CDR3 runs to 15 residues. Material for sequencing was blood, either unsorted or a sorted T cell fraction (not recorded which). The chain combines TRBV3-1 with TRBJ2-7; no reliable D call. The sequence came from a human donor who was either an allogeneic HSCT recipient or a stem cell or donor lymphocyte infusion donor (not recorded which). It is not recorded whose cells these are; they may come from a transplant donor. The CDR3 spells CASSQEVRLFYEQYF. The CDR3 DNA follows: TGTGCCAGCAGCCAAGAGGTTCGGCTGTTCTACGAGCAGTACTTC.